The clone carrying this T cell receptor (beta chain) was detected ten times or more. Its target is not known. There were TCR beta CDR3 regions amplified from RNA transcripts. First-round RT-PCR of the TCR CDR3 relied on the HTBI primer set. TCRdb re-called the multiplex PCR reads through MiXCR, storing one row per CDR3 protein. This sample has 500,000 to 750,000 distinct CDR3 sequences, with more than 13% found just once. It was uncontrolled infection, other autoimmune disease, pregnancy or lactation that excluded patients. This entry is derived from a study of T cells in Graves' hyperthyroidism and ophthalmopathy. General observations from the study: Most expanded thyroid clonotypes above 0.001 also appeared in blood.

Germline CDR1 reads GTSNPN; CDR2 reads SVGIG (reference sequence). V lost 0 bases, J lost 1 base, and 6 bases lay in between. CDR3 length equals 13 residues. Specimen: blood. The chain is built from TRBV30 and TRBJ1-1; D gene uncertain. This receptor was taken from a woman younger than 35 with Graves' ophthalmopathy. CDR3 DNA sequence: TGTGCCTGGAGTGTGGGCTGGAACACTGAAGCTTTCTTT. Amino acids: CAWSVGWNTEAFF.